Listed here are 22 T cell receptor beta chains from one sample, sequenced in a study of shared clonotypes between healthy human individuals. The repertoire was sequenced with immunoSEQ multiplex PCR; TCRdb's copy has only in-frame clones and lacks some. The sample yields approximately 640,000 clones, approximately 79% seen once. The sample taken for sequencing was memory CD4+ T cells sorted from blood. Subset specified: CD45RA-negative fraction. Receptor source: a woman in her 30s in good health.

Turning to this clone: Other DNA sequences in this sample translate to the same CDR3. This chain joins TRBV14 and TRBJ1-1; D remains unclear. The CDR3 contains 13 residues. V lost 4 bases and J lost 0, with 6 bases in between. Germline V CDR1 and CDR2: SGHDN, FVKESK. Here the CDR3 reads CASSLTVNTEAFF. CDR3 bases: TGTGCCAGCAGCCTGACGGTGAACACTGAAGCTTTCTTT.

This rearrangement joins TRBV18 to TRBJ2-5, with D possibly TRBD2 on 5 matching bases. Trimming removed 2 bases at V and 2 bases at J, with 6 bases between. The CDR3 loop spans 13 amino acids. Per the germline V gene, CDR1 is KGHSH and CDR2 is LQKENI. The CDR3 DNA sequence: TGTGCCAGCTCACCAACGGGACAAGAGACCCAGTACTTC. Protein sequence: CASSPTGQETQYF.

The J gene is TRBJ1-2, the V gene TRBV7-2; D remains ambiguous. This CDR3 is 13 amino acids long. Germline CDR1 SGHTA, CDR2 FQGNSA. Trimming took 3 bases from V and 4 from J, leaving 9 bases between them. DNA of the CDR3: TGTGCCAGCAGCTTGGGAAGTGGCTATGGCTACACCTTC. Translating it yields CASSLGSGYGYTF.

This chain connects TRBV9 to TRBJ2-7, with 12 positions matching TRBD2. The CDR3 spans 19 residues. CDR1 SGDLS and CDR2 YYNGEE come from the germline V gene. V was pared by 3 bases and J by 3 bases, with 16 bases of the junction left unmatched. In DNA, the CDR3 is TGTGCCAGCAGCGCCGGACTAGCGGGGATGGGGGGTAGGTTCTACGAGCAGTACTTC. Amino acids: CASSAGLAGMGGRFYEQYF.

The chain links TRBV6-1 to TRBJ2-1; a possible D gene is TRBD2 (6 bases). CDR1 is MNHNS, CDR2 SASEGT, per germline. The V end lost 1 base, the J end lost 2 bases, and 9 bases lay between the germline ends. The CDR3 consists of 15 residues. CDR3 sequence (DNA): TGTGCCAGCAGTGAAGAGGGAGGAACCTACAATGAGCAGTTCTTC. Translating it yields CASSEEGGTYNEQFF.

Note on this clone: Other DNA sequences from this sample encode an identical CDR3 as well. The chain carries TRBV5-1 and TRBJ2-3; 8 bases match TRBD1. The CDR3 extends over 14 amino acids. V lost 4 bases to trimming and J lost 5 bases; unmatched junction nucleotides: 6. Germline V gene data show CDR1 as SGHRS and CDR2 as YFSETQ. CDR3 nucleotides: TGCGCCAGCAGCATAGGGACAGGAGGAGATACGCAGTATTTT. Its protein product is CASSIGTGGDTQYF.

The chain links TRBV11-2 to TRBJ2-1; TRBD2 might be the D (6 bases). The CDR3 length is 16 residues. V lost 8 bases, J lost 7 bases, and 24 bases lay in between. Germline CDR1 and CDR2: SGHAT and FQNNGV. The CDR3 sequence is CASLRDRLKTVNEQFF. The DNA of the CDR3 is TGTGCCAGCTTGCGGGACCGACTAAAAACCGTAAATGAGCAGTTCTTC.

This chain links TRBV27 with TRBJ1-4, with 8 bases identical to TRBD1. V lost 10 bases, J lost 10 bases, and 17 bases stayed unmatched. Germline V gene sequence: CDR1 MNHEY, CDR2 SMNVEV (reference sequence). The CDR3 extends over 15 amino acids. CDR3 sequence reads: CATGMGTGGRGKLFF. CDR3 bases: TGTGCCACCGGAATGGGGACAGGAGGGCGTGGAAAACTGTTTTTT.

The rearrangement links TRBV25-1 to TRBJ2-7, with a weak D call TRBD2 (5 bases). The V end was cut by 10 bases, the J end by 2 bases, with 15 bases between. The germline gives CDR1 MGHDK, CDR2 SYGVNS. The CDR3 is 13 amino acids. The CDR3 here is CATTLAGTYEQYF. The CDR3 DNA is TGTGCCACAACGCTGGCGGGTACCTACGAGCAGTACTTC.

The CDR3 here is CASSRGGETYEQYF. The CDR3 bases are TGTGCCAGCTCTCGCGGGGGGGAGACCTACGAGCAGTACTTC. The chain has TRBV7-2 and TRBJ2-7, with 9 positions matching TRBD2. With 8 bases clipped from V and 2 bases from J, the junction kept 7 bases outside the gene matches. CDR1 is SGHTA and CDR2 is FQGNSA in the germline V gene. The CDR3 loop spans 14 amino acids. The full variable domain, with the rest looked up from reference TRBV7-2 and TRBJ2-7, is GAGVSQSPSNKVTEKGKDVELRCDPISGHTALYWYRQSLGQGLEFLIYFQGNSAPDKSGLPSDRFSAERTGGSVSTLTIQRTQQEDSAVYLCASSRGGETYEQYFGPGTRLTVT.

The gene calls are TRBV28 and TRBJ2-2; D might be TRBD1 or TRBD2, each matching 5 bases. The CDR3 is made up of 18 amino acids. V gave up 3 bases and J gave up 3 bases, with 20 bases separating them. The germline V gene encodes CDR1 MDHEN and CDR2 SYDVKM. The CDR3 is CASSFGFWSGRDTGELFF. DNA for the CDR3: TGTGCCAGCAGTTTCGGGTTTTGGTCAGGGAGAGACACCGGGGAGCTGTTTTTT.

This chain joins TRBV18 and TRBJ2-3, with 9 bases identical to TRBD2. The germline V gene encodes CDR1 KGHSH and CDR2 LQKENI. This CDR3 spans 17 amino acids. Trimming took 1 base from V and 0 from J; bases not matched to a gene: 5. The CDR3: CASSPRRSGGSTDTQYF. The CDR3 DNA follows: TGTGCCAGCTCACCACGAAGGAGCGGGGGGAGCACAGATACGCAGTATTTT. Filled out from reference TRBV18 and TRBJ2-3, the complete variable domain reads NAGVMQNPRHLVRRRGQEARLRCSPMKGHSHVYWYRQLPEEGLKFMVYLQKENIIDESGMPKERFSAEFPKEGPSILRIQQVVRGDSAAYFCASSPRRSGGSTDTQYFGPGTRLTVL.

Only a few counts were recorded for this clone. The V gene is TRBV2, the J gene TRBJ1-5; D gene ambiguous. CDR1 is SNHLY, CDR2 FYNNEI, per germline. The CDR3 spans 15 residues. Trimming removed 0 bases at V and 7 bases at J, with 13 bases between. For the CDR3, the DNA is TGTGCCAGCAGTGAAGCCCGGACCGTAGGGCAGCCCCAGCATTTT. It codes for CASSEARTVGQPQHF.

The CDR3 DNA reads as TGTGCCAGCTCACCACAGGGTCCGAACACCGGGGAGCTGTTTTTT. Protein: CASSPQGPNTGELFF. V usage is TRBV18 and J usage is TRBJ2-2, with no clear D. V lost 1 base and J 0 bases, leaving 6 bases between the germline ends. CDR1 KGHSH and CDR2 LQKENI come from the germline V gene. The CDR3 sequence is 15 residues long.

The rearrangement joins TRBV19 to TRBJ1-1, with D uncertain. Trimming pared 3 bases from V and 5 bases from J, leaving 10 bases between. The germline CDR1 and CDR2 sequences are LNHDA and SQIVND (reference sequence). The CDR3 is 13 amino acids. CDR3 region: CASSIGRGTEAFF. DNA of the CDR3: TGTGCCAGTAGTATTGGGCGAGGGACTGAAGCTTTCTTT.

The chain combines TRBV28 with TRBJ2-7, with 11 bases that match TRBD2. Germline V gene data show CDR1 as MDHEN and CDR2 as SYDVKM. This CDR3 contains 14 residues. After removal of 6 bases from V and 1 base from J, the junction contained 2 bases not matched to a gene. CDR3 bases: TGTGCCAGCAGGCTAGCGGGAGGATCCTACGAGCAGTACTTC. It is translated as CASRLAGGSYEQYF.

The chain recombines TRBV20-1 with TRBJ2-7, with D hard to call. Germline V gene sequence: CDR1 DFQATT, CDR2 SNEGSKA (reference sequence). V shed 1 base and J shed 3 bases, with 4 bases lying between them. This CDR3 has 11 amino acids. CDR3 amino acids: CSARANYEQYF. CDR3 bases: TGCAGTGCTAGAGCCAACTACGAGCAGTACTTC.

This clone was observed at least ten times. The chain recombines TRBV5-1 with TRBJ2-1; D call uncertain. The V end was cut by 0 bases, the J end by 3 bases, with 10 bases between. Germline-derived CDR1 and CDR2 are SGHRS and YFSETQ. The CDR3 has 15 residues. The CDR3 reads CASSLDFSLYNEQFF. CDR3 in DNA: TGCGCCAGCAGCTTGGACTTTAGCCTCTACAATGAGCAGTTCTTC.

This chain joins TRBV30 and TRBJ1-1; 8 nucleotides agree with TRBD1. The junction had 7 bases not matched to a gene; V was cut back by 3 bases and J by 1 base. CDR1 is GTSNPN, CDR2 SVGIG, per germline (reference sequence). The CDR3 consists of 15 residues. For the CDR3, the DNA is TGTGCCTGGAGGAGACAGGGGACAACGAACACTGAAGCTTTCTTT. As protein: CAWRRQGTTNTEAFF.

This sequence joins TRBV28 and TRBJ2-7; no clear D. The CDR3 is 13 residues long. Germline loops: CDR1 MDHEN, CDR2 SYDVKM. Trimming took 3 bases from V and 3 from J, leaving 9 bases between them. CDR3 nucleotides: TGTGCCAGCAGTTTCCCGGGTCACTACGAGCAGTACTTC. It yields the protein CASSFPGHYEQYF.

This clone was seen only a few times. J is TRBJ1-4 and V is TRBV30, with 7 bases matching TRBD1. The germline gives CDR1 GTSNPN, CDR2 SVGIG (reference sequence). The junction had 6 bases not matched to a gene; V was cut back by 0 bases and J by 8 bases. The CDR3 contains 14 residues. CDR3 protein: CAWSVPGGWEKLFF. CDR3 sequence (DNA): TGTGCCTGGAGTGTACCAGGGGGGTGGGAAAAACTGTTTTTT.

The chain couples TRBV30 to TRBJ2-6; maybe TRBD2 (6 bases). The CDR3 has 16 residues. Germline V gene sequence: CDR1 GTSNPN, CDR2 SVGIG (reference sequence). V was shortened by 5 bases and J by 4 bases, with 18 bases between the two germline ends. The CDR3 loop is CAWGVLQEGGANVLTF. The CDR3 region has the DNA TGTGCCTGGGGGGTACTTCAGGAGGGCGGGGCCAACGTCCTGACTTTC.